These T cell receptor beta chains were read from a single sample in a study of blood T cell repertoires in COVID-19. Method: immunoSEQ multiplex PCR; TCRdb's copy keeps in-frame clones and lacks some. The sample contains 45,000 to 65,000 clones, more than 85% of which appear only once. The sample comprised peripheral blood. These receptors were obtained from a human donor in a cohort sampled during active COVID-19. CDR3s include the opening cysteine and the closing phenylalanine or tryptophan. Fields, in order: CDR3 DNA, CDR3 protein, V gene, J gene, clone size, D gene. The D gene is left open where the match is weak. Only part of the rows carry a size: once, few, many, or a class if the clone is expanded.

DNA: TGTGCCAGCTCCTATAACCGGACAGGGGAAGTTTTCTTT
CDR3: CASSYNRTGEVFF
V: TRBV18
J: TRBJ1-1
size: NA
D: TRBD1

DNA: TGTGCCACCAGTGATTTTAGCGGGAGTTCTGGTGAGCAGTTCTTC
CDR3: CATSDFSGSSGEQFF
V: TRBV24-1
J: TRBJ2-1
size: once
D: TRBD2

DNA: TGTGCCAGCAGTGACTCGGAGGGCAGACCAGATACGCAGTATTTT
CDR3: CASSDSEGRPDTQYF
V: TRBV6-4
J: TRBJ2-3
size: NA
D: NA

DNA: TGTGCCAGCAGCTTGGGCCTAGGGGCCACGGGCTCTGGAAACACCATATATTTT
CDR3: CASSLGLGATGSGNTIYF
V: TRBV5-5
J: TRBJ1-3
size: NA
D: NA

DNA: TGTGCCTATAATTCGGGACAGGGAGACAATGAGCAGTTCTTC
CDR3: CAYNSGQGDNEQFF
V: TRBV30
J: TRBJ2-1
size: once
D: TRBD1

DNA: TGTGCCAGTAGTACGATTCTACTAGCGGGAGTAAATGAGCAGTTCTTC
CDR3: CASSTILLAGVNEQFF
V: TRBV19
J: TRBJ2-1
size: NA
D: TRBD2

DNA: TGTGCCAGCAGCGTAAACGGCGGGGGCAATGAGCAGTTCTTC
CDR3: CASSVNGGGNEQFF
V: TRBV9
J: TRBJ2-1
size: NA
D: TRBD2

DNA: TGTGCCAGTAGTAAGGGGACTAGGGGTCCAGATACGCAGTATTTT
CDR3: CASSKGTRGPDTQYF
V: TRBV19
J: TRBJ2-3
size: NA
D: TRBD2

DNA: TGTGCCAGCAGCCAAGATGGGGGGGGCACTGAAGCTTTCTTT
CDR3: CASSQDGGGTEAFF
V: TRBV3-1/TRBV3-2
J: TRBJ1-1
size: NA
D: NA

DNA: TGTGCCAGCAGCGCTGACGGGAGGACTAATGAAAAACTGTTTTTT
CDR3: CASSADGRTNEKLFF
V: TRBV7-8
J: TRBJ1-4
size: NA
D: NA

DNA: TGTGCCAGCAGCTCGCCCGAACCGCAGGGGAACACTGAAGCTTTCTTT
CDR3: CASSSPEPQGNTEAFF
V: TRBV5-5
J: TRBJ1-1
size: NA
D: NA

DNA: TGTGCCAGCAGCGTATTTTCTCAGGAGGGAGATACGCAGTATTTT
CDR3: CASSVFSQEGDTQYF
V: TRBV9
J: TRBJ2-3
size: NA
D: NA

DNA: TGTGCCAGTAAGAAGGGAGATTCACCCCTCCACTTT
CDR3: CASKKGDSPLHF
V: TRBV19
J: TRBJ1-6
size: NA
D: NA

DNA: TGTGCCAGCAGCCAAGTGCAGGGCTACGAGCAGTACTTC
CDR3: CASSQVQGYEQYF
V: TRBV3-1/TRBV3-2
J: TRBJ2-7
size: NA
D: NA

DNA: TGTGCCAGCAGCATGGGGGGGGCAGATACGCAGTATTTT
CDR3: CASSMGGADTQYF
V: TRBV5-4
J: TRBJ2-3
size: NA
D: TRBD2

DNA: TGTGCCAGCAGTGAACTAGGAGGCAGCTCACCCCTCCACTTT
CDR3: CASSELGGSSPLHF
V: TRBV25-1
J: TRBJ1-6
size: NA
D: NA

DNA: TGTGCCAGCAGCCGTGCAGGAAGGAACTATGGCTACACCTTC
CDR3: CASSRAGRNYGYTF
V: TRBV6-5
J: TRBJ1-2
size: NA
D: NA

DNA: TGTGCCAGCAGCCAAGACGTCTGGGACTTTTCCTACAATGAGCAGTTCTTC
CDR3: CASSQDVWDFSYNEQFF
V: TRBV3-1/TRBV3-2
J: TRBJ2-1
size: NA
D: NA

DNA: TGTGCCAGCAGAGAAAGGACTAGCGGGGACCTGCAGTTCTTC
CDR3: CASRERTSGDLQFF
V: TRBV2
J: TRBJ2-1
size: NA
D: TRBD2

DNA: TGTGCCAGCAGTTTAGGCAGTTATAATTCACCCCTCCACTTT
CDR3: CASSLGSYNSPLHF
V: TRBV28
J: TRBJ1-6
size: NA
D: NA

DNA: TGTGCCAGCAGCCAAGGCCCCCTAGCGGTACCCTACAATGAGCAGTTCTTC
CDR3: CASSQGPLAVPYNEQFF
V: TRBV3-1/TRBV3-2
J: TRBJ2-1
size: NA
D: TRBD2

DNA: TGCGCCAGCAGCCGGGACAGGGCCTCTGGCTACACCTTC
CDR3: CASSRDRASGYTF
V: TRBV4-3
J: TRBJ1-2
size: NA
D: TRBD1

DNA: TGTGCCAGCTTAACCGGGACAGCCTCCTACAATGAGCAGTTCTTC
CDR3: CASLTGTASYNEQFF
V: TRBV6-5
J: TRBJ2-1
size: NA
D: TRBD1

DNA: TGTGCCAGCAGTGACTTAAAGCCGGACAGGGTCAATCAGCCCCAGCATTTT
CDR3: CASSDLKPDRVNQPQHF
V: TRBV2
J: TRBJ1-5
size: NA
D: TRBD1

DNA: TGTGCCAGCAGTGAAGTTAGCGGCCAAGAGACCCAGTACTTC
CDR3: CASSEVSGQETQYF
V: TRBV2
J: TRBJ2-5
size: NA
D: NA

DNA: TGTGCCAGCAGCTTAGAACGGACTAATGAAAAACTGTTTTTT
CDR3: CASSLERTNEKLFF
V: TRBV11-1
J: TRBJ1-4
size: NA
D: NA

DNA: TGTGCCAGCAGTGGACAGGGGATTGAGCAGTTCTTC
CDR3: CASSGQGIEQFF
V: TRBV2
J: TRBJ2-1
size: NA
D: TRBD1

DNA: TGTGCCACCAGCAGAGGAGCGACAGGGGTTGGAAATGAGCAGTTCTTC
CDR3: CATSRGATGVGNEQFF
V: TRBV15
J: TRBJ2-1
size: NA
D: TRBD1

DNA: TGTGCCAGCAGCCCTTGGGATGGCAGGGACTCAGATACGCAGTATTTT
CDR3: CASSPWDGRDSDTQYF
V: TRBV14
J: TRBJ2-3
size: NA
D: NA